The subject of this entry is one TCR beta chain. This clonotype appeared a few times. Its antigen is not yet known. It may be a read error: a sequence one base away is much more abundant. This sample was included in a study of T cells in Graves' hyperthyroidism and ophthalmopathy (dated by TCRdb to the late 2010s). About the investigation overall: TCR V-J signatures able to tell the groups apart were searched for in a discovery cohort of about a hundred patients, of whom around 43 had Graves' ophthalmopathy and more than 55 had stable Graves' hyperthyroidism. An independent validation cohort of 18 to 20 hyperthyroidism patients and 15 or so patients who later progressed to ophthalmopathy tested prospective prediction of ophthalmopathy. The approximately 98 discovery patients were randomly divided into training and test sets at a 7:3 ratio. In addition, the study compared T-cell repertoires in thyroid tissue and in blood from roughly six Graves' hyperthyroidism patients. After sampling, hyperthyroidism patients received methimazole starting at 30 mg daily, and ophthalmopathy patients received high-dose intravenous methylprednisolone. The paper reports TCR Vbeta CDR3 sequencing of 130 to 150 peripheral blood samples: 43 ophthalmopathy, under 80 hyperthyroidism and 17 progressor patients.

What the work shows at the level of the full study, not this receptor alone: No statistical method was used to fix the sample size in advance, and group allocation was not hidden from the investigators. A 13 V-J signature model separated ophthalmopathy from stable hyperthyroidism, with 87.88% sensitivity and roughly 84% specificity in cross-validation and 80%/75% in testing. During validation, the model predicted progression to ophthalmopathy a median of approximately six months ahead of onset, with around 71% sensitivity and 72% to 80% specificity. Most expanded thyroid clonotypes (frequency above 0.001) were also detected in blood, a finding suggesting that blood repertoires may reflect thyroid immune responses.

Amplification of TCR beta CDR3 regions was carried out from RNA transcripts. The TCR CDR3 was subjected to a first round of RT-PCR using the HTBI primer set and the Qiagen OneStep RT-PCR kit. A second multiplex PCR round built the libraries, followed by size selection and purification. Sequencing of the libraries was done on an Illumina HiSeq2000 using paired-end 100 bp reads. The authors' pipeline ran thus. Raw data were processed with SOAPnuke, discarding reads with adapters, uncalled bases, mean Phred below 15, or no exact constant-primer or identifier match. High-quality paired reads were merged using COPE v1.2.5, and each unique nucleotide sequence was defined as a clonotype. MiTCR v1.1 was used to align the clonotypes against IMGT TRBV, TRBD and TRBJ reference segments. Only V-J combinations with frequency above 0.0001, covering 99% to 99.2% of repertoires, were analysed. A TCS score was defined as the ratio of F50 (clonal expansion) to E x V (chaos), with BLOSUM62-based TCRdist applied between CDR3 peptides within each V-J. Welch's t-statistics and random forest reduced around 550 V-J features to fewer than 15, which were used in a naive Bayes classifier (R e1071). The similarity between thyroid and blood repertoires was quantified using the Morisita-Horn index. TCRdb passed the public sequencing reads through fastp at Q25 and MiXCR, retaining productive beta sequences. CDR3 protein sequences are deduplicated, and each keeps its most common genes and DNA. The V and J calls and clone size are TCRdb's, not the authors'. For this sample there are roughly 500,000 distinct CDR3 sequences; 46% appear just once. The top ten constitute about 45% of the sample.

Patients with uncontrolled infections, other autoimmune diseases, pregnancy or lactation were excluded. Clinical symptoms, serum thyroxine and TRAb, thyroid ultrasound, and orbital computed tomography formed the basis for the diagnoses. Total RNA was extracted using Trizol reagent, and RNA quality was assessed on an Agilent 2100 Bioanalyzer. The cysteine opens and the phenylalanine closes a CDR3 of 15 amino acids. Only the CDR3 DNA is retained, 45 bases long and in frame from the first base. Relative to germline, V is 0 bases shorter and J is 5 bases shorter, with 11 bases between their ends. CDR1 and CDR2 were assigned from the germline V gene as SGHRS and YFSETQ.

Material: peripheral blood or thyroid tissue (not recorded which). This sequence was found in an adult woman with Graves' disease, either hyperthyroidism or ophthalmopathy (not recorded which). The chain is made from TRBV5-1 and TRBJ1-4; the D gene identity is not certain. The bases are TGCGCCAGCAGCTTGGAGAACGCCCGAAATGAAAAACTGTTTTTT. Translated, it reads CASSLENARNEKLFF.